Following are 22 T cell receptor beta chains from one sample sequenced in a study of blood T cell repertoires in COVID-19. The table came from immunoSEQ multiplex PCR; TCRdb's copy has only in-frame clones and leaves some out. The sample yields about 270,000 clones, approximately 86% seen once. The sample was peripheral blood. The origin of the receptors is a woman aged 70 to 79 with COVID-19, enrolled during active disease.

This sequence joins TRBV18 and TRBJ1-1; D gene ambiguous. Germline V gene sequence: CDR1 KGHSH, CDR2 LQKENI. CDR3 length: 15 amino acids. V lost 2 bases and J lost 1, with 11 bases in between. CDR3 in DNA: TGTGCCAGCTCACCAACGCCGGGATCGAACACTGAAGCTTTCTTT. Its protein is CASSPTPGSNTEAFF.

Points on this clone: Other DNA sequences in this sample translate to the same CDR3. CDR3 loop: CASSLSQNTEAFF. In DNA, the CDR3 is TGTGCCAGCAGCTTGTCCCAGAACACTGAAGCTTTCTTT. This chain connects TRBV5-8 to TRBJ1-1; no reliable D call. Trimming took off 1 base at V and 1 base at J, with 5 bases between the two ends. Germline V lookup: CDR1 SGHTS, CDR2 YDEGEE. The CDR3 totals 13 residues.

J is TRBJ1-2 and V is TRBV7-9; TRBD1 might be the D (5 bases). CDR3 length equals 15 residues. Trimming stripped 5 bases from V and 0 bases from J, with 13 bases between. Germline assignment: CDR1 SEHNR and CDR2 FQNEAQ (reference sequence). The CDR3 region is CASSQGGTSNYGYTF. The CDR3 DNA reads TGTGCCAGCAGCCAGGGCGGGACCTCTAACTATGGCTACACCTTC.

This clone was recorded only once. The rearrangement links TRBV9 to TRBJ1-6; a possible D gene is TRBD1 (5 bases). Trimming pared 3 bases from V and 4 bases from J, leaving 14 bases between. The germline V gene has CDR1 SGDLS and CDR2 YYNGEE. This CDR3 spans 16 amino acids. CDR3 sequence: CASSGSGPLYNSPLHF. CDR3 coding DNA: TGTGCCAGCAGCGGATCAGGGCCACTTTATAATTCACCCCTCCACTTT.

The chain joins TRBV5-1 to TRBJ2-7, with D possibly being TRBD1 (6 bases). The V gene's germline CDR1 is SGHRS and CDR2 YFSETQ. The CDR3 consists of 15 residues. V lost 3 bases and J lost 6, with 19 bases in between. This chain's CDR3 is CASSSGPGQTSEQYF. In DNA form, the CDR3 reads TGCGCCAGCAGCTCCGGACCGGGACAAACATCCGAGCAGTACTTC. The entire variable domain, with the rest obtained from reference TRBV5-1 and TRBJ2-7, is as follows: KAGVTQTPRYLIKTRGQQVTLSCSPISGHRSVSWYQQTPGQGLQFLFEYFSETQRNKGNFPGRFSGRQFSNSRSEMNVSTLELGDSALYLCASSSGPGQTSEQYFGPGTRLTVT.

The gene calls are TRBV18 and TRBJ1-1, with D hard to call. Germline CDR1 reads KGHSH; CDR2 reads LQKENI. V lost 3 bases and J 0 bases, leaving 8 bases between the germline ends. The CDR3 has 14 amino acids. DNA for the CDR3: TGTGCCAGCTCACCTACAGTAATGAACACTGAAGCTTTCTTT. It is translated as CASSPTVMNTEAFF.

The J gene is TRBJ2-2, the V gene TRBV3-1 (or the pseudogene TRBV3-2), with 7 nucleotides matching TRBD2. The germline gives CDR1 LGHDT, CDR2 YNNKEL (reference sequence). The junction had 14 bases not matched to a gene; V was cut back by 7 bases and J by 3 bases. This CDR3 has 17 amino acids. In nucleotides, the CDR3 is TGTGCCAGCACCCCGGGTGACGGACTAGTTGACACCGGGGAGCTGTTTTTT. Translation gives CASTPGDGLVDTGELFF.

This chain connects TRBV5-1 to TRBJ2-3; TRBD1 is a possible D gene (5 bases). The ends were cut back, 2 bases at V and 5 bases at J, with 6 bases in the middle. Per the germline V gene, CDR1 is SGHRS and CDR2 is YFSETQ. There are 12 residues in the CDR3. The CDR3 region has the DNA TGCGCCAGCAGCTTCCAGGGAGATACGCAGTATTTT. It encodes CASSFQGDTQYF.

The chain employs TRBV18 and TRBJ2-1, with TRBD2 matching over 14 bases. This CDR3 is built from 19 residues. The ends lost 3 bases at V and 1 base at J; junction bases unmatched: 8. Germline V gives CDR1 KGHSH, CDR2 LQKENI. This CDR3 is CASSPTGTSGGVSYNEQFF. CDR3 in DNA: TGTGCCAGCTCACCTACCGGGACTAGCGGGGGAGTTTCCTACAATGAGCAGTTCTTC.

The chain has TRBV19 and TRBJ2-3; 13 nucleotides agree with TRBD2. The CDR3 consists of 16 residues. Germline V lookup: CDR1 LNHDA, CDR2 SQIVND (reference sequence). Trimming removed 5 bases from V and 3 bases from J; junction bases left unmatched: 5. This CDR3 reads CASSPGTSGETDTQYF. Here the CDR3 DNA reads TGTGCCAGTAGTCCGGGGACTAGCGGGGAGACAGATACGCAGTATTTT.

This sequence joins TRBV28 and TRBJ1-2; D not resolved. The germline CDR1 and CDR2 sequences are MDHEN and SYDVKM. The CDR3 contains 14 residues. Trimming cost V 4 bases and J 5 bases, with 14 bases left between them. The DNA of the CDR3 is TGTGCCAGCAGTTATAGCCCCGCGGGGTATGGCTACACCTTC. Protein sequence: CASSYSPAGYGYTF.

The J gene is TRBJ2-2, the V gene TRBV29-1; 7 nucleotides align to TRBD2. This CDR3 region has 13 residues. V lost 6 bases and J lost 3; bases outside the gene matches: 4. CDR1 is SQVTM and CDR2 is ANQGSEA in the germline V gene. CDR3 region: CSVASGDTGELFF. In DNA form, the CDR3 reads TGCAGCGTGGCCAGCGGGGACACCGGGGAGCTGTTTTTT.

The table lists this clone with a count of one. The V call is TRBV2, the J call TRBJ1-6; D not certain. The CDR3 extends over 14 amino acids. Trimming cost V 4 bases and J 2 bases, with 6 bases left between them. Germline CDR1 SNHLY, CDR2 FYNNEI. DNA for the CDR3: TGTGCCAGCAGTGGCAGAACCTATAATTCACCCCTCCACTTT. As protein: CASSGRTYNSPLHF.

The V gene is TRBV27, the J gene TRBJ1-1; TRBD1 matches at 7 bases. This CDR3 has 12 residues. Germline CDR1 and CDR2: MNHEY and SMNVEV (reference sequence). CDR3 DNA: TGTGGAAGCAGGGGGGGGAACACTGAAGCTTTCTTT. This translates into CGSRGGNTEAFF.

V usage is TRBV10-3 and J usage is TRBJ1-3; D not resolved. V lost 0 bases and J lost 4, with 19 bases in between. This CDR3 region has 18 residues. The germline V gene encodes CDR1 ENHRY and CDR2 SYGVKD. The CDR3, as DNA: TGTGCCATCAGTGAGTCGATTCCGGGGAGTAGTTCGGGAAACACCATATATTTT. Translated, it gives CAISESIPGSSSGNTIYF.

The chain is built from TRBV11-2 and TRBJ2-5; weak D call: TRBD1 (6 bases). Trimming shortened V by 3 bases and J by 4 bases, and 15 bases separated the two germline ends. Germline V gives CDR1 SGHAT, CDR2 FQNNGV. This CDR3 is built from 15 residues. The CDR3 reads CASSFGAGARETQYF. The DNA for the CDR3 is TGTGCCAGCAGCTTCGGGGCAGGGGCCCGAGAGACCCAGTACTTC.

The count of this clone is one. The chain recombines TRBV12-5 with TRBJ2-5, with D possibly matching TRBD2 (5 bases). The length of the CDR3 is 14 residues. The germline CDR1 and CDR2 sequences are LGHNT and FRNRAP. V was pared by 6 bases and J by 5 bases, with 16 bases between. The CDR3: CASGWETFWETQYF. Here the CDR3 DNA reads TGTGCTAGTGGGTGGGAGACATTTTGGGAGACCCAGTACTTC. The whole variable domain, remainder taken from reference TRBV12-5 and TRBJ2-5, is DARVTQTPRHKVTEMGQEVTMRCQPILGHNTVFWYRQTMMQGLELLAYFRNRAPLDDSGMPKDRFSAEMPDATLATLKIQPSEPRDSAVYFCASGWETFWETQYFGPGTRLLVL.

V usage is TRBV6-6 and J usage is TRBJ1-5; D is possibly TRBD1 (6 bases). The V and J ends lost 6 bases and 3 bases respectively, with 15 bases between them. Germline V CDR1 and CDR2: MNHNY, SVGAGI (reference sequence). The CDR3 sequence is 15 residues long. Written as DNA, the CDR3 is TGTGCCAGCAGCTTTGACAGGACCCTCAATCAGCCCCAGCATTTT. This gives the protein CASSFDRTLNQPQHF.

In its sample, this clone was seen once. The chain combines TRBV27 with TRBJ2-4; a weak D match, TRBD2 (6 bases). Trimming shortened V by 8 bases and J by 2 bases, and 16 bases separated the two germline ends. This CDR3 has 15 residues. CDR1 is MNHEY, CDR2 SMNVEV, per germline (reference sequence). The CDR3 loop reads CASVPQGGTKNIQYF. The CDR3 DNA follows: TGTGCCAGCGTTCCCCAGGGAGGAACCAAAAACATTCAGTACTTC.

The chain joins TRBV28 to TRBJ1-2, with a weak D call TRBD1 (5 bases). The germline V gene encodes CDR1 MDHEN and CDR2 SYDVKM. V was shortened by 10 bases and J by 4 bases, with 28 bases between the two germline ends. The CDR3 runs to 17 residues. The CDR3 spells CATKTPGGVGLTYGYTF. As DNA, the CDR3 is TGTGCCACCAAAACCCCCGGGGGAGTAGGCCTTACCTATGGCTACACCTTC.

The V call is TRBV10-3, the J call TRBJ2-4; no firm D call. From germline, CDR1 is ENHRY and CDR2 SYGVKD. The ends were cut back, 3 bases at V and 0 bases at J, with 9 bases in the middle. The CDR3 loop spans 15 amino acids. DNA for the CDR3: TGTGCCATCAGTGACCCTAATCTAGCCAAAAACATTCAGTACTTC. Residues: CAISDPNLAKNIQYF.

A remark on this clone: A junction end diverges from the germline sequence, so it may reflect a read error. The chain is built from TRBV7-2 and TRBJ2-5; 12 bases fit TRBD2. Germline loops: CDR1 SGHTA, CDR2 FQGNSA. The CDR3 extends over 14 amino acids. The CDR3 region is CASSLAGGLATQYF. In DNA, the CDR3 is TGTGCCAGCAGCCTAGCGGGGGGGTTAGCGACCCAGTACTTC.